Sequencing of this T cell receptor (beta chain) was carried out in a study of shared clonotypes between healthy human individuals. Trimming took 1 base from V and 4 from J; bases not matched to a gene: 7. The CDR3 covers 17 residues. The germline V gene encodes CDR1 SGHRS and CDR2 YFSETQ. This clone was seen just once. Its antigen remains unknown. Study findings and constraints: Measured sharing among donors was expected to vary with sequencing depth. It was the few donors that limited the genetic and exposure-history diversity represented.

The assay was immunoSEQ multiplex PCR, and TCRdb's table has in-frame clones only and misses some. The sample holds 700,000 or so clones, approximately 79% seen once. Investigators divided CD4+ cells into CD45RA+ naive and CD45RA-negative memory subsets. The chain links TRBV5-1 to TRBJ2-1; 11 bases map to TRBD2. The clonotype was recovered from a woman younger than 45 in good health. The sequencing sample was made of memory CD4+ T cells sorted from blood. Subset specified: CD45RA-negative fraction. The CDR3 coding sequence is TGCGCCAGCAGCTTGAGGGCTAGCGGGAGGCTTTACAATGAGCAGTTCTTC. Protein: CASSLRASGRLYNEQFF.